This is a list of T cell receptor beta chains from one sample in a study of blood T cell repertoires in COVID-19. Sequencing used immunoSEQ multiplex PCR; TCRdb keeps in-frame clones, though not all of them. The sample lists 100,000 to 130,000 clones; more than 70% were seen once. Input material: peripheral blood. The receptors originated from a man in his fifties with active or convalescent COVID-19. Each CDR3 is given with its conserved first and last residue. A D gene is named only where the DNA matches it firmly.

>TRBD2|TRBV5-1|16|TRBJ2-1
CASSLATGTRYNEQFF
TGCGCCAGCAGCTTGGCCACTGGGACTAGGTACAATGAGCAGTTCTTC
>.|TRBV19|14|TRBJ1-1
CASTFWGKNTEAFF
TGTGCCAGTACATTCTGGGGCAAGAACACTGAAGCTTTCTTT
>TRBD1|TRBV5-5|14|TRBJ2-7
CASSTGQGLGEQYF
TGTGCCAGCAGCACCGGACAGGGATTGGGCGAGCAGTACTTC
>.|TRBV5-1|14|TRBJ1-1
CASSFRRVGTEAFF
TGCGCCAGCAGCTTTCGGAGGGTCGGCACTGAAGCTTTCTTT
>.|TRBV9|13|TRBJ1-2
CASSVEHDYGYTF
TGTGCCAGCAGCGTAGAACACGACTATGGCTACACCTTC
>TRBD1|TRBV27|12|TRBJ2-1
CASRTGFGEQFF
TGTGCCAGCAGGACAGGGTTCGGTGAGCAGTTCTTC
>TRBD2|TRBV28|16|TRBJ2-3
CASSLGGSGRGDTQYF
TGTGCCAGCAGTTTGGGCGGTAGCGGGAGAGGAGATACGCAGTATTTT
>.|TRBV20-1|11|TRBJ2-7
CSAEDSYEQYF
TGCAGTGCTGAGGACAGCTACGAGCAGTACTTC
>TRBD2|TRBV15|16|TRBJ2-3
CATSRELAGIADTQYF
TGTGCCACCAGCAGAGAATTAGCGGGAATAGCAGATACGCAGTATTTT
>TRBD2|TRBV7-8|16|TRBJ2-1
CASSQSLAGVVDEQFF
TGTGCCAGCAGCCAATCACTAGCGGGAGTCGTAGATGAGCAGTTCTTC